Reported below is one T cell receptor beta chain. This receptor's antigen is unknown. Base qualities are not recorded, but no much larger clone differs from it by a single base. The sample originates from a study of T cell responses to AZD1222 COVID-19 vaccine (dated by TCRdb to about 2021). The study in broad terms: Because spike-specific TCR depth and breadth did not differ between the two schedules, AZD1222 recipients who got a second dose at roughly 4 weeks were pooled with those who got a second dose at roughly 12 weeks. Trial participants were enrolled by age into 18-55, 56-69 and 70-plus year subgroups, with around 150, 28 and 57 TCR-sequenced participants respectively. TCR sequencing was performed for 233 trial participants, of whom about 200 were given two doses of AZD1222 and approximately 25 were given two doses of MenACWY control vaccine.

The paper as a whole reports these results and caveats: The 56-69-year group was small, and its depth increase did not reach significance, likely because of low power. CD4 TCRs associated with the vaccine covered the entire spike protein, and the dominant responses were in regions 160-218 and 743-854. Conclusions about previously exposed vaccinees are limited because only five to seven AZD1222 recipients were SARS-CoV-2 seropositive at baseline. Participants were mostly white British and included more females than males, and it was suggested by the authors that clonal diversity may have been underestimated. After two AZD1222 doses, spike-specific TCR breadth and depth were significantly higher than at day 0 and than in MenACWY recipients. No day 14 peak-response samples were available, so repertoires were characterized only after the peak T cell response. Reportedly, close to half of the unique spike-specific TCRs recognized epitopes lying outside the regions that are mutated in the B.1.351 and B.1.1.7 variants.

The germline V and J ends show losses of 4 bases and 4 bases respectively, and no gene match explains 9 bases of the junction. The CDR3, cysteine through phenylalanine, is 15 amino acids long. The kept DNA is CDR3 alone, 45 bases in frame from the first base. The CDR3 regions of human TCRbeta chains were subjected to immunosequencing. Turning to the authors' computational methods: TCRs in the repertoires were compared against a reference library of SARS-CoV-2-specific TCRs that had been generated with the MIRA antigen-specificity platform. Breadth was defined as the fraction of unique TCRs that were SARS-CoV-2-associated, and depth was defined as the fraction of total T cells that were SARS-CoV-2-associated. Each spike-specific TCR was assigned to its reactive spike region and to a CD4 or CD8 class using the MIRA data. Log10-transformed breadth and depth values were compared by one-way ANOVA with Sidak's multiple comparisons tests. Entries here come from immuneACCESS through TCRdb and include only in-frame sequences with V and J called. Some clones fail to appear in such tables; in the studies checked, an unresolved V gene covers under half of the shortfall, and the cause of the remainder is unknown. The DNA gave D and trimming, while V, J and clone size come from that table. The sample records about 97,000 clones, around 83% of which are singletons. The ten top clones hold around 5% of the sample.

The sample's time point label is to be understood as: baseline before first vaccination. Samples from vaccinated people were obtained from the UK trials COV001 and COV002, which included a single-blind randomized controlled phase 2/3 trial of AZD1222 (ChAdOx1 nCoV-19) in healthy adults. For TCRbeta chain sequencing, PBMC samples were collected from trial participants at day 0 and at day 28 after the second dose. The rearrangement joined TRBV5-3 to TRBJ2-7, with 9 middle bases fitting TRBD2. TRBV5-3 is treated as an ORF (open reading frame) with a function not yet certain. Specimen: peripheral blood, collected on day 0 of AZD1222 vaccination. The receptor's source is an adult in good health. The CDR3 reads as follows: CARSAYGTSPYEQYF. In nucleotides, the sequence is TGTGCCAGAAGCGCCTACGGGACTAGCCCTTACGAGCAGTACTTC.